Below are 21 T cell receptor beta chains sequenced from a single sample in a study of human T cells and chemical hapten exposure. TCRdb independently ran MiXCR on the RACE reads; one entry per CDR3 protein. The sample includes about 120,000 distinct CDR3 sequences, about 13% seen only once; the top ten take 2.8%. Time point defined: pre-sensitization, week 0. Treatment given: therapeutic diphenylcyclopropenone sensitization with weekly scalp DPC. Sample: whole blood, taken in connection with sensitization to the hapten diphenylcyclopropenone (DPC). These receptors all come from a woman aged 18-29 years with alopecia areata. Some clones in this sample may be carry-over from other donors' samples.

The V gene is TRBV28, the J gene TRBJ2-2; D not resolved. Per the germline V gene, CDR1 is MDHEN and CDR2 is SYDVKM. The CDR3 totals 13 residues. Trimming cost V 8 bases and J 0 bases, with 7 bases left between them. The CDR3 loop reads CASDTPNTGELFF. CDR3 nucleotide sequence: TGTGCCAGCGACACTCCGAACACCGGGGAGCTGTTTTTT.

This clonotype has a count of ten or more. CDR3 DNA: TGTGCCAGCAGCCATGGACAGGTAAACACTGAAGCTTTCTTT. Its protein is CASSHGQVNTEAFF. This chain connects TRBV3-1 to TRBJ1-1; 7 nucleotides align to TRBD1. There are 14 residues in the CDR3. Losses at the gene ends were 3 bases for V and 2 bases for J; bases not matched to a gene: 3. Per germline, CDR1 LGHDT and CDR2 YNNKEL (reference sequence).

In its sample, this clonotype was seen many times. The chain has TRBV6-5 and TRBJ1-2, with D perhaps matching TRBD1 (6 bases). V was cut by 7 bases and J by 4 bases, with 16 bases left in between. Germline CDR1 reads MNHEY; CDR2 reads SVGAGI. This CDR3 spans 14 amino acids. The DNA for the CDR3 is TGTGCCAGCAAAGCCGGGCAGGGGATCTATGGCTACACCTTC. Translating gives CASKAGQGIYGYTF.

The genes are TRBV30 and TRBJ1-6, with a weak D call TRBD1 (6 bases). The CDR3 consists of 13 residues. Germline loops: CDR1 GTSNPN, CDR2 SVGIG (reference sequence). The V gene lost 4 bases and the J gene lost 10 bases, with 14 bases spanning the gap. CDR3 in amino acids: CAWNSGRGSPLHF. Written as DNA, the CDR3 is TGTGCCTGGAACTCGGGCAGGGGATCACCCCTCCACTTT.

This chain connects TRBV7-2 to TRBJ2-2; D is uncertain. Germline V gives CDR1 SGHTA, CDR2 FQGNSA. The CDR3 is 15 residues long. V gave up 2 bases and J gave up 0 bases, with 7 bases separating them. The CDR3 nucleotides are TGTGCCAGCAGCTTAAGCGTGTCGAACACCGGGGAGCTGTTTTTT. Protein: CASSLSVSNTGELFF.

This rearrangement joins TRBV29-1 to TRBJ1-1; 8 bases are a match to TRBD1. Trimming took 4 bases from V and 6 from J; bases not matched to a gene: 7. This CDR3 has 13 amino acids. Germline V gene lookup returns CDR1 SQVTM and CDR2 ANQGSEA. The CDR3 DNA follows: TGCAGCGTTGTATCAGGGGGCTACCCTGAAGCTTTCTTT. It translates to CSVVSGGYPEAFF.

The chain joins TRBV6-2 or TRBV6-3 to TRBJ1-1; the match to TRBD1 covers 9 bases. Germline CDR1 is MNHEY and CDR2 is SVGEGT. CDR3 length equals 15 residues. The trim removed 0 bases at V and 4 bases at J, leaving 3 bases unmatched. The CDR3 spells CASSYSGTGRTEAFF. Written as DNA, the CDR3 is TGTGCCAGCAGTTACTCAGGGACAGGGCGCACTGAAGCTTTCTTT.

The genes are TRBV18 and TRBJ2-2; D is unresolved. The germline CDR1 and CDR2 sequences are KGHSH and LQKENI. V gave up 3 bases and J gave up 6 bases, with 5 bases separating them. The CDR3 covers 12 residues. CDR3 DNA sequence: TGTGCCAGCTCACCCCACCCCGGGGAGCTGTTTTTT. Encoded protein: CASSPHPGELFF.

The gene calls are TRBV18 and TRBJ1-6; unclear D gene. Germline V gene data show CDR1 as KGHSH and CDR2 as LQKENI. Trimming left V 3 bases short and J 7 bases short, with 13 bases between. This CDR3 is built from 15 residues. The CDR3 nucleotides read TGTGCCAGCTCACCCACGGGCGATCAGAATTCACCCCTCCACTTT. As protein: CASSPTGDQNSPLHF.

Only a few counts were recorded for this clonotype. This chain joins TRBV4-3 and TRBJ2-2, with D possibly being TRBD1 (5 bases). With 4 bases removed from V and 0 bases from J, the gap between germline ends came to 18 bases. The CDR3 is 18 residues long. Per germline, CDR1 LGHNA and CDR2 YSLEER. The CDR3: CASSRTIPGQANTGELFF. DNA for the CDR3: TGCGCCAGCAGCCGAACCATACCAGGGCAGGCGAACACCGGGGAGCTGTTTTTT.

As DNA, the CDR3 is TGTGCCAGCAGCTTTAGCGGGGGGGCCACAGAGACCCAGTACTTC. Its translation is CASSFSGGATETQYF. The rearrangement links TRBV7-2 to TRBJ2-5; TRBD2 matches at 11 bases. Germline V CDR1 and CDR2: SGHTA, FQGNSA. With 3 bases clipped from V and 4 bases from J, the junction kept 4 bases outside the gene matches. The CDR3 totals 15 residues.

This clonotype was detected only a few times. The chain has TRBV10-2 and TRBJ2-5; a weak D match, TRBD2 (7 bases). There are 13 residues in the CDR3. Germline CDR1 WSHSY, CDR2 SAAADI. Trimming took off 5 bases at V and 3 bases at J, with 10 bases between the two ends. As DNA, the CDR3 is TGCGCCAGCAGTTCGGGGGGCAAAGAGACCCAGTACTTC. Protein: CASSSGGKETQYF.

This clonotype was observed a few times. The chain joins TRBV30 to TRBJ2-1; D may be TRBD2 (6 bases). The germline V and J ends were trimmed by 5 bases and 5 bases, with 16 bases remaining between them. CDR3 length: 14 amino acids. Germline V gives CDR1 GTSNPN, CDR2 SVGIG (reference sequence). This CDR3 reads CAWGGMVQNNEQFF. The CDR3, as DNA: TGTGCCTGGGGCGGGATGGTACAGAACAATGAGCAGTTCTTC.

This rearrangement joins TRBV27 to TRBJ2-7; 8 nucleotides agree with TRBD2. The germline gives CDR1 MNHEY, CDR2 SMNVEV (reference sequence). The CDR3 consists of 14 residues. The ends lost 4 bases at V and 1 base at J; junction bases unmatched: 3. For the CDR3, the DNA is TGTGCCAGCAGTTACTCTAGCGGGTCCTACGAGCAGTACTTC. Translating gives CASSYSSGSYEQYF.

Ten or more counts support this clonotype. The V gene is TRBV12-3 or TRBV12-4, the J gene TRBJ2-7; no clear D. With 1 base removed from V and 2 bases from J, the gap between germline ends came to 6 bases. CDR3 length: 13 amino acids. CDR3: CASSLVAAYEQYF. CDR3 nucleotides: TGTGCCAGCAGTTTAGTAGCAGCCTACGAGCAGTACTTC.

This sequence joins TRBV29-1 and TRBJ2-1; the D gene is possibly TRBD1 (6 bases). The germline V gene has CDR1 SQVTM and CDR2 ANQGSEA. The length of the CDR3 is 14 residues. The germline V and J ends were trimmed by 3 bases and 4 bases, with 13 bases remaining between them. DNA for the CDR3: TGCAGCGTTGATGGTCAGGGGCCTTACAATGAGCAGTTCTTC. Its translation is CSVDGQGPYNEQFF.

In this sample, this clonotype turned up many times. The chain combines TRBV7-6 with TRBJ2-7; 7 bases are a match to TRBD1. The CDR3 length is 14 residues. The junction had 4 bases not matched to a gene; V was cut back by 5 bases and J by 0 bases. Germline V gene sequence: CDR1 SGHVS, CDR2 FNYEAQ. The CDR3 sequence is CASSPTGRSYEQYF. DNA for the CDR3: TGTGCCAGCAGCCCGACAGGGCGCTCCTACGAGCAGTACTTC. The full variable domain, with the rest looked up from reference TRBV7-6 and TRBJ2-7, is GAGVSQSPRYKVTKRGQDVALRCDPISGHVSLYWYRQALGQGPEFLTYFNYEAQQDKSGLPNDRFSAERPEGSISTLTIQRTEQRDSAMYRCASSPTGRSYEQYFGPGTRLTVT.

This clonotype has ten or more counts. The rearrangement links TRBV7-9 to TRBJ1-1; D unresolved. From germline, CDR1 is SEHNR and CDR2 FQNEAQ (reference sequence). The CDR3 runs to 13 residues. V lost 5 bases and J 4 bases, leaving 11 bases between the germline ends. Here the CDR3 DNA reads TGTGCCAGCAGCGAACTAGGAGGCACTGAAGCTTTCTTT. Translating it yields CASSELGGTEAFF.

This clonotype has ten or more counts. The chain carries TRBV7-9 and TRBJ1-2; tentatively, D is TRBD1 (5 bases). CDR3 size: 12 residues. The germline CDR1 and CDR2 sequences are SEHNR and FQNEAQ (reference sequence). Trimming took 8 bases from V and 2 from J, leaving 9 bases between them. In nucleotides, the CDR3 is TGTGCCAGCGGACATTCGAACTATGGCTACACCTTC. It codes for CASGHSNYGYTF.

The V call is TRBV9, the J call TRBJ1-2, with D unclear. Germline CDR1 reads SGDLS; CDR2 reads YYNGEE. CDR3 length: 13 amino acids. Between the trimmed V and J ends, which lost 1 base and 4 bases, there was a span of 8 bases. CDR3 loop: CASSVRSGYGYTF. The CDR3 DNA reads as TGTGCCAGCAGCGTAAGGAGCGGCTATGGCTACACCTTC.

The chain combines TRBV24-1 with TRBJ1-5; no reliable D call. CDR1 KGHDR and CDR2 SFDVKD come from the germline V gene. The CDR3 loop spans 14 amino acids. Trimming cost V 7 bases and J 0 bases, with 9 bases left between them. Here the CDR3 DNA reads TGTGCCACCAGCTCGATGAGTAGCAATCAGCCCCAGCATTTT. Translation: CATSSMSSNQPQHF.